The 24 T cell receptor beta chains presented below share a single source sample, sequenced in a study of OX40 agonist ivuxolimab in advanced cancers. Clones were sequenced by immunoSEQ multiplex PCR, and TCRdb holds only the in-frame ones, with some missing. The sample lists 100,000 to 150,000 clones, roughly 95% occurring once. This specimen consisted of CD4+ or CD8+ T cells sorted from blood, obtained in a trial of the OX40 agonist ivuxolimab. All receptors come from an adult with an advanced solid tumor such as melanoma, head and neck, liver or kidney cancer.

The rearrangement joins TRBV28 to TRBJ2-7, with 7 positions matching TRBD2. Trimming at V came to 5 bases and at J to 3 bases, leaving 10 bases not matched to a gene. Germline assignment: CDR1 MDHEN and CDR2 SYDVKM. The CDR3 extends over 15 amino acids. CDR3: CASSTRLGGFYEQYF. The CDR3 DNA is TGTGCCAGCAGTACCCGGCTGGGGGGGTTCTACGAGCAGTACTTC.

CDR3 protein: CASSPNIRDTAFF. The CDR3 DNA reads as TGTGCCAGCAGCCCAAACATCCGGGACACAGCTTTCTTT. This chain connects TRBV11-2 to TRBJ1-1; a possible D gene is TRBD1 (6 bases). Germline V lookup: CDR1 SGHAT, CDR2 FQNNGV. The V end was cut by 5 bases, the J end by 10 bases, with 17 bases between. The CDR3 is 13 amino acids.

J is TRBJ2-1 and V is TRBV18, with TRBD2 identical over 16 bases. The germline V gene encodes CDR1 KGHSH and CDR2 LQKENI. J gave up 4 bases and V 0 bases, and 3 bases lay outside the gene matches. This CDR3 is 18 amino acids long. In nucleotides, the CDR3 is TGTGCCAGCTCACCACCGGGACTAGCGGGAGGGCGGTACAATGAGCAGTTCTTC. It translates to CASSPPGLAGGRYNEQFF. Drawing the rest from reference TRBV18 and TRBJ2-1, the complete variable domain is NAGVMQNPRHLVRRRGQEARLRCSPMKGHSHVYWYRQLPEEGLKFMVYLQKENIIDESGMPKERFSAEFPKEGPSILRIQQVVRGDSAAYFCASSPPGLAGGRYNEQFFGPGTRLTVL.

The chain joins TRBV2 to TRBJ2-7; TRBD1 agrees at 8 bases. Germline V CDR1 and CDR2: SNHLY, FYNNEI. The length of the CDR3 is 16 residues. The J segment lost 3 bases and the V segment lost 2 bases, leaving 9 bases of the junction unmatched. For the CDR3, the DNA is TGTGCCAGCAGTGAAAGAAGGGGGACAGGCCGCTACGAGCAGTACTTC. Its translation: CASSERRGTGRYEQYF. Full variable domain (missing parts from reference TRBV2 and TRBJ2-7): EPEVTQTPSHQVTQMGQEVILRCVPISNHLYFYWYRQILGQKVEFLVSFYNNEISEKSEIFDDQFSVERPDGSNFTLKIRSTKLEDSAMYFCASSERRGTGRYEQYFGPGTRLTVT.

CDR3: CASSEHSKNTEAFF. In nucleotides, the CDR3 is TGTGCCAGCAGTGAACACAGTAAGAACACTGAAGCTTTCTTT. The V call is TRBV6-1, the J call TRBJ1-1; no definite D call. Per the germline V gene, CDR1 is MNHNS and CDR2 is SASEGT. V was cut by 2 bases and J by 1 base, with 8 bases left in between. The CDR3 runs 14 residues.

This rearrangement joins TRBV4-3 to TRBJ2-1; D gene unclear. Germline V gives CDR1 LGHNA, CDR2 YSLEER. The CDR3 runs 13 residues. The V end was cut by 0 bases, the J end by 10 bases, with 10 bases between. CDR3 nucleotide sequence: TGCGCCAGCAGCCAAGATTGGGGAAGCGAGCAGTTCTTC. Translation: CASSQDWGSEQFF.

The J gene is TRBJ2-5, the V gene TRBV7-9, with 14 positions matching TRBD2. The CDR3 is 16 amino acids. J was trimmed by 5 bases and V by 5 bases; bases with no gene match: 7. The germline CDR1 and CDR2 sequences are SEHNR and FQNEAQ (reference sequence). The CDR3 reads CASSQGLAGGVETQYF. CDR3 nucleotides: TGTGCCAGCAGCCAAGGACTAGCGGGGGGCGTTGAGACCCAGTACTTC.

CDR3 loop: CASSYSGGRFGYTF. CDR3 bases: TGTGCCAGCAGTTACTCGGGGGGGCGGTTTGGCTACACCTTC. The chain combines TRBV6-5 with TRBJ1-2; possible D gene TRBD1, 6 bases. Germline lookup yields CDR1 MNHEY and CDR2 SVGAGI. The V gene lost 0 bases and the J gene lost 7 bases, with 12 bases spanning the gap. The CDR3 extends over 14 amino acids.

In the case of this clone: Other nucleotide sequences in the sample specify the same CDR3. This chain links TRBV18 with TRBJ1-5, with D hard to call. V was shortened by 2 bases and J by 4 bases, with 6 bases between the two germline ends. CDR1 KGHSH and CDR2 LQKENI come from the germline V gene. The CDR3 totals 13 residues. This CDR3 reads CASSPSGNQPQHF. For the CDR3, the DNA is TGTGCCAGCTCACCATCCGGGAATCAGCCCCAGCATTTT.

The chain joins TRBV5-1 to TRBJ1-4, with 8 bases identical to TRBD1. CDR1 and CDR2 (germline): SGHRS, YFSETQ. V lost 4 bases, J lost 7 bases, and 6 bases stayed unmatched. The CDR3 contains 14 residues. The CDR3 region has the DNA TGCGCCAGCAGCCAAGACAGGGGAGGTGAAAAACTGTTTTTT. It specifies CASSQDRGGEKLFF.

The CDR3 here is CASSVPGQHSDGYTF. The DNA for the CDR3 is TGTGCCAGCAGCGTGCCGGGACAGCATTCCGATGGCTACACCTTC. The chain is built from TRBV5-4 and TRBJ1-2; 7 bases agree with TRBD1. V lost 4 bases to trimming and J lost 6 bases; unmatched junction nucleotides: 12. The CDR3 has 15 amino acids. Germline CDR1 reads SGHNT; CDR2 reads YYREEE (reference sequence).

Comments on this clone: The junction differs from germline at one of its ends, possibly a read error. Other DNA variants within this sample encode the same CDR3. The genes are TRBV6-1 and TRBJ1-5; D gene ambiguous. This CDR3 contains 14 residues. Germline V gene data show CDR1 as MNHNS and CDR2 as SASEGT. The CDR3 region is CASSAEVSNQPQHF. CDR3 nucleotide sequence: TGTGCCAGCAGTGCGGAGGTTAGCAATCAGCCCCAACATTTT.

V usage is TRBV6-5 and J usage is TRBJ2-2; D remains unclear. The CDR3 length is 14 residues. Between the trimmed V and J ends, which lost 0 bases and 4 bases, there was a span of 6 bases. CDR1 and CDR2 (germline): MNHEY, SVGAGI. The CDR3 DNA reads as TGTGCCAGCAGTTACTCTAGCCGCACCGGGGAGCTGTTTTTT. Amino acids: CASSYSSRTGELFF.

This clone has a single count. The V and J genes are TRBV18 and TRBJ1-1; D unresolved. The length of the CDR3 is 13 residues. Germline V lookup: CDR1 KGHSH, CDR2 LQKENI. The germline V and J ends were trimmed by 5 bases and 2 bases, with 9 bases remaining between them. This CDR3 reads CASSASSNTEAFF. In DNA form, the CDR3 reads TGTGCCAGCTCAGCTAGTTCAAACACTGAAGCTTTCTTT. Variable domain in full (rest from reference TRBV18 and TRBJ1-1): NAGVMQNPRHLVRRRGQEARLRCSPMKGHSHVYWYRQLPEEGLKFMVYLQKENIIDESGMPKERFSAEFPKEGPSILRIQQVVRGDSAAYFCASSASSNTEAFFGQGTRLTVV.

The table lists this clone with a count of one. The V gene is TRBV23-1, the J gene TRBJ2-5, with TRBD2 identical over 7 bases. TRBV23-1 is an ORF; its function is uncertain. The V segment lost 1 base and the J segment 4 bases; nucleotides outside the gene matches: 9. This CDR3 comprises 16 residues. This CDR3 is CASSQFMRGGSETQYF. The CDR3 nucleotides are TGCGCCAGCAGTCAATTTATGCGGGGAGGGTCAGAGACCCAGTACTTC.

This sequence joins TRBV7-3 and TRBJ2-1, with a possible D match to TRBD1 (5 bases). Deletions cut 6 bases from V and 8 bases from J, with 17 bases between. Germline-derived CDR1 and CDR2 are SGHTA and FQGTGA. The CDR3 sequence is 14 residues long. The CDR3 here is CASSRGFRSYEQFF. The CDR3 bases are TGTGCCAGCAGTAGGGGATTTAGAAGTTATGAGCAGTTCTTC.

The V gene is TRBV6-6, the J gene TRBJ1-2, with 8 nucleotides matching TRBD1. The ends lost 6 bases at V and 2 bases at J; junction bases unmatched: 2. The CDR3 runs to 13 residues. Germline CDR1 and CDR2: MNHNY and SVGAGI (reference sequence). CDR3 sequence: CASSRTGNYGYTF. DNA of the CDR3: TGTGCCAGCAGCAGGACAGGGAACTATGGCTACACCTTC.

J is TRBJ2-7 and V is TRBV28; D possibly uses TRBD1 or TRBD2 (5 bases each). The CDR3 runs 14 residues. The V end lost 3 bases, the J end lost 3 bases, and 12 bases lay between the germline ends. Per the germline V gene, CDR1 is MDHEN and CDR2 is SYDVKM. The CDR3 is CASSLTGTRYEQYF. CDR3 DNA: TGTGCCAGCAGTTTGACTGGGACCCGCTACGAGCAGTACTTC.

This clone is a singleton in its sample. Other DNA sequences in the sample encode the same CDR3. The chain employs TRBV9 and TRBJ1-2; tentative D call: TRBD1 (5 bases). Germline CDR1 is SGDLS and CDR2 is YYNGEE. This CDR3 is built from 13 residues. Trimming removed 0 bases at V and 7 bases at J, with 10 bases between. The CDR3 DNA follows: TGTGCCAGCAGCGTAGTTCAGGGCGGTGGCTACACCTTC. As protein: CASSVVQGGGYTF. The complete variable domain, with remaining parts taken from reference TRBV9 and TRBJ1-2, reads DSGVTQTPKHLITATGQRVTLRCSPRSGDLSVYWYQQSLDQGLQFLIQYYNGEERAKGNILERFSAQQFPDLHSELNLSSLELGDSALYFCASSVVQGGGYTFGSGTRLTVV.

The J gene is TRBJ2-7, the V gene TRBV19, with a weak D call TRBD1 (5 bases). V was clipped by 3 bases and J by 1 base, with 13 bases between them. The CDR3 spans 15 residues. Per the germline V gene, CDR1 is LNHDA and CDR2 is SQIVND (reference sequence). The CDR3 sequence: CASSIKQAESYEQYF. CDR3 bases: TGTGCCAGTAGTATTAAACAGGCTGAGTCCTACGAGCAGTACTTC.

V usage is TRBV7-9 and J usage is TRBJ1-1; D is perhaps TRBD1 (5 bases). The germline V gene has CDR1 SEHNR and CDR2 FQNEAQ (reference sequence). The CDR3 length is 16 residues. Trimming pared 5 bases from V and 3 bases from J, leaving 19 bases between. Written as DNA, the CDR3 is TGTGCCAGCAGCAAACTACAGGTCCCCGAGGACACTGAAGCTTTCTTT. Translated, it gives CASSKLQVPEDTEAFF.

A few counts support this clone. This chain uses TRBV20-1 with TRBJ1-5; D gene uncertain. The length of the CDR3 is 11 residues. V was pared by 5 bases and J by 4 bases, with 6 bases between. The germline gives CDR1 DFQATT, CDR2 SNEGSKA (reference sequence). The CDR3 nucleotides are TGCAGTGCTCTCCAAAATCAGCCCCAGCATTTT. Its protein is CSALQNQPQHF.

The gene calls are TRBV28 and TRBJ2-7, with D possibly TRBD1 on 5 matching bases. This CDR3 region has 14 residues. In germline, CDR1 is MDHEN, CDR2 SYDVKM. V shed 3 bases and J shed 5 bases, with 14 bases lying between them. This chain's CDR3 is CASSFSRVYNEQYF. The CDR3 DNA follows: TGTGCCAGCAGTTTTTCCAGGGTCTACAACGAGCAGTACTTC. Variable domain in full (rest from reference TRBV28 and TRBJ2-7): DVKVTQSSRYLVKRTGEKVFLECVQDMDHENMFWYRQDPGLGLRLIYFSYDVKMKEKGDIPEGYSVSREKKERFSLILESASTNQTSMYLCASSFSRVYNEQYFGPGTRLTVT.

This rearrangement joins TRBV5-1 to TRBJ2-2; 7 bases agree with TRBD1. This CDR3 spans 14 amino acids. The germline V gene has CDR1 SGHRS and CDR2 YFSETQ. Trimming took 6 bases from V and 7 from J; bases not matched to a gene: 9. The DNA of the CDR3 is TGCGCCAGCATCAAAGAAACAGGGGTCGGGGAGCTGTTTTTT. Residues: CASIKETGVGELFF.